This T cell receptor (beta chain) was recovered during a study of cytomegalovirus exposure and HLA in healthy donors. Points from the study as a whole: Researchers counted roughly 160 TCR beta chains as cytomegalovirus-associated.

Germline V gene lookup returns CDR1 PRHDT and CDR2 FYEKMQ (reference sequence). The CDR3 sequence is 12 residues long. Trimming removed 5 bases from V and 5 bases from J, with 10 bases in between. 13 Jbeta primers and 60 Vbeta primers were used for the PCR. The data were produced by immunoSEQ multiplex PCR, yet TCRdb's version contains in-frame clones alone and is incomplete. Of 200,000 or so clones in the sample, about four fifths were seen once. Notes on this clone: Antigen specificity is unknown.

The chain couples TRBV13 to TRBJ2-7; TRBD1 might be the D (6 bases). The receptor comes from a woman aged 45-59 years in good health and CMV-seropositive. The sample consisted of PBMCs. In DNA, the CDR3 is TGTGCCAGCAGCGCCAGGGGAAACGAGCAGTACTTC. Its translation: CASSARGNEQYF.